Listed here are 8 T cell receptor beta chains from one sample, sequenced in a study of T cell responses to AZD1222 COVID-19 vaccine. Using immunoSEQ multiplex PCR, the repertoire was profiled, and TCRdb retains in-frame clones only, with some absent. Of 150,000 to 200,000 clones detected, just over 85% appear once; the ten largest clones hold more than 9%. Specimen: peripheral blood, collected 28 days after the second AZD1222 dose. All receptors derive from an adult who received the AZD1222 COVID-19 vaccine.

The genes are TRBV28 and TRBJ1-2; D is undetermined. Deletions cut 2 bases from V and 4 bases from J, with 11 bases between. Germline CDR1 MDHEN, CDR2 SYDVKM. This CDR3 is 14 amino acids long. The CDR3 region is CASSLALGSYGYTF. The CDR3 DNA sequence: TGTGCCAGCAGTTTAGCGCTCGGAAGCTATGGCTACACCTTC.

The chain is built from TRBV6-2 or TRBV6-3 and TRBJ2-1; D perhaps matches TRBD2 (6 bases). CDR3 length: 15 amino acids. V lost 6 bases, J lost 4 bases, and 16 bases lay in between. The germline CDR1 and CDR2 sequences are MNHEY and SVGEGT. CDR3 in amino acids: CASSELASVYNEQFF. CDR3 nucleotides: TGTGCCAGCAGCGAATTGGCTAGCGTATACAATGAGCAGTTCTTC.

The V and J genes are TRBV29-1 and TRBJ2-1, with D possibly TRBD1 on 6 matching bases. V shed 4 bases and J shed 4 bases, with 11 bases lying between them. This CDR3 is 13 amino acids long. Germline CDR1 SQVTM, CDR2 ANQGSEA. CDR3: CSVGTARYNEQFF. In nucleotides, the CDR3 is TGCAGCGTTGGGACAGCTCGTTACAATGAGCAGTTCTTC.

The chain employs TRBV2 and TRBJ2-2, with D hard to call. CDR1 and CDR2 (germline): SNHLY, FYNNEI. V was shortened by 3 bases and J by 5 bases, with 7 bases between the two germline ends. This CDR3 has 13 amino acids. The CDR3 region is CASSEAGTGELFF. The CDR3 DNA is TGTGCCAGCAGTGAGGCTGGGACCGGGGAGCTGTTTTTT.

CDR3 loop: CASSLSGDNSPLHF. The CDR3 nucleotides are TGTGCCAGCAGTTTATCTGGAGATAATTCACCCCTCCACTTT. The chain carries TRBV27 and TRBJ1-6; no clear D gene. V lost 0 bases and J 5 bases, leaving 5 bases between the germline ends. Germline V gives CDR1 MNHEY, CDR2 SMNVEV (reference sequence). The CDR3 contains 14 residues.

J is TRBJ2-7 and V is TRBV11-2; 7 bases agree with TRBD2. Per the germline V gene, CDR1 is SGHAT and CDR2 is FQNNGV. CDR3 length equals 14 residues. Losses at the gene ends were 3 bases for V and 2 bases for J; bases not matched to a gene: 4. The CDR3 is CASSFNGGAYEQYF. Written as DNA, the CDR3 is TGTGCCAGCAGCTTTAATGGGGGGGCCTACGAGCAGTACTTC.

V usage is TRBV7-2 and J usage is TRBJ1-2; 9 bases line up with TRBD1. The CDR3 loop spans 17 amino acids. The V gene end was trimmed by 1 base and the J gene end by 1 base; junction bases not matched to a gene: 7. CDR1 is SGHTA, CDR2 FQGNSA, per germline. CDR3 amino acids: CASSLGTGEVVNYGYTF. The DNA of the CDR3 is TGTGCCAGCAGCTTAGGGACAGGGGAAGTGGTTAACTATGGCTACACCTTC.

This chain connects TRBV10-3 to TRBJ2-3, with D perhaps TRBD2 (6 bases). The germline gives CDR1 ENHRY, CDR2 SYGVKD. With 8 bases removed from V and 0 bases from J, the gap between germline ends came to 15 bases. This CDR3 is 15 amino acids long. CDR3 DNA sequence: TGTGCCATCTCGGGGCGGGGCACTAGCACAGATACGCAGTATTTT. Translating gives CAISGRGTSTDTQYF.